A single sample gave rise to the 11 T cell receptor beta chains below, sequenced in a study of PD-1 and CTLA-4 blockade in melanoma. TCRdb's table, derived via immunoSEQ multiplex PCR, lists solely in-frame clones and lacks some. The data hold about 32,000 clones, with 88% observed a single time. Here the sequenced sample was CD8+ T cells from peripheral blood, taken from a patient given anti-PD-1 treatment. Every receptor here comes from a human donor with melanoma.

The rearrangement uses TRBV7-9 and TRBJ1-1; D unresolved. CDR1 is SEHNR and CDR2 is FQNEAQ in the germline V gene (reference sequence). V lost 7 bases, J lost 2 bases, and 8 bases lay in between. CDR3 size: 12 residues. The CDR3 reads CASINSNTEAFF. For the CDR3, the DNA is TGTGCCAGCATCAACTCTAACACTGAAGCTTTCTTT.

This clone has just one count. The rearrangement uses TRBV24-1 and TRBJ1-3; D call uncertain. Germline lookup yields CDR1 KGHDR and CDR2 SFDVKD. This CDR3 comprises 13 residues. V lost 0 bases and J lost 4, with 3 bases in between. CDR3 region: CATSDLKGNTIYF. The CDR3 DNA reads as TGTGCCACCAGTGATTTGAAGGGAAACACCATATATTTT.

The V gene is TRBV27, the J gene TRBJ1-5; D is undetermined. V shed 2 bases and J shed 0 bases, with 2 bases lying between them. Germline V gene data show CDR1 as MNHEY and CDR2 as SMNVEV (reference sequence). The CDR3 loop spans 13 amino acids. This CDR3 reads CASSLGSNQPQHF. CDR3 in DNA: TGTGCCAGCAGTTTAGGTAGCAATCAGCCCCAGCATTTT.

The J gene is TRBJ1-2, the V gene TRBV7-2; D might be TRBD1 (5 bases). The CDR3 extends over 15 amino acids. Looked up from germline, CDR1 is SGHTA and CDR2 is FQGNSA. Trimming left V 4 bases short and J 4 bases short, with 16 bases between. As DNA, the CDR3 is TGTGCCAGCAGCTCGCCTAGGAGGGGCGGCTATGGCTACACCTTC. Protein product: CASSSPRRGGYGYTF.

The chain employs TRBV9 and TRBJ1-4; 10 bases fit TRBD1. V shed 4 bases and J 3 bases; nucleotides not matched to a gene: 9. Germline CDR1 and CDR2: SGDLS and YYNGEE. The CDR3 extends over 17 amino acids. The DNA for the CDR3 is TGTGCCAGCAGCCCCGGGACAGGGGAGGTGGCTAATGAAAAACTGTTTTTT. The encoded protein is CASSPGTGEVANEKLFF.

The sample holds one count of this clone. The chain joins TRBV3-1 (or the pseudogene TRBV3-2) to TRBJ2-7; D unresolved. The CDR3 loop spans 10 amino acids. CDR1 is LGHDT and CDR2 is YNNKEL in the germline V gene (reference sequence). Trimming took 8 bases from V and 4 from J, leaving 6 bases between them. This chain's CDR3 is CASQPYEQYF. The CDR3 nucleotides read TGTGCCAGCCAACCTTACGAGCAGTACTTC.

The chain is built from TRBV4-3 and TRBJ2-7; the D gene is possibly TRBD1 (5 bases). Germline V gene sequence: CDR1 LGHNA, CDR2 YSLEER. V was pared by 4 bases and J by 4 bases, with 11 bases between. The CDR3 is 13 residues long. The CDR3 DNA follows: TGCGCCAGCAGCCCTGCCCCAGGGTACGAGCAGTACTTC. As protein: CASSPAPGYEQYF.

The chain links TRBV28 to TRBJ1-1, with D tentatively TRBD1 (6 bases). CDR1 and CDR2 from the germline V gene are MDHEN and SYDVKM. The CDR3 is made up of 14 amino acids. Between the trimmed V and J ends, which lost 8 bases and 1 base, there was a span of 14 bases. The CDR3 region is CASWSDRANTEAFF. CDR3 nucleotides: TGTGCCAGCTGGTCGGACAGAGCGAACACTGAAGCTTTCTTT.

This clone was counted between two and nine times. V and J are TRBV7-9 and TRBJ1-2; 7 bases map to TRBD1. The CDR3 contains 17 residues. CDR1 and CDR2 from the germline V gene are SEHNR and FQNEAQ (reference sequence). The J segment lost 5 bases and the V segment lost 3 bases, leaving 15 bases of the junction unmatched. The CDR3 spells CASSFSDRDQKGYGYTF. The CDR3 coding sequence is TGTGCCAGCAGCTTTTCCGACAGGGACCAAAAAGGGTATGGCTACACCTTC.

This rearrangement joins TRBV4-1 to TRBJ1-2; the D gene is possibly TRBD1 (5 bases). Germline V gene sequence: CDR1 MGHRA, CDR2 YSYEKL. V lost 3 bases to trimming and J lost 9 bases, with 14 bases between them. The CDR3 spans 13 residues. This CDR3 reads CASSQGTSVSYTF. The CDR3 bases are TGCGCCAGCAGCCAGGGGACCTCCGTGAGCTACACCTTC.

The chain uses TRBV6-5 and TRBJ2-7; maybe TRBD1 (5 bases). Between the trimmed V and J ends, which lost 2 bases and 0 bases, there was a span of 14 bases. CDR1 is MNHEY and CDR2 is SVGAGI in the germline V gene. This CDR3 has 16 amino acids. The CDR3 coding sequence is TGTGCCAGCAGTTACGAAGGGGCGTCCCTCTCCTACGAGCAGTACTTC. This gives the protein CASSYEGASLSYEQYF.